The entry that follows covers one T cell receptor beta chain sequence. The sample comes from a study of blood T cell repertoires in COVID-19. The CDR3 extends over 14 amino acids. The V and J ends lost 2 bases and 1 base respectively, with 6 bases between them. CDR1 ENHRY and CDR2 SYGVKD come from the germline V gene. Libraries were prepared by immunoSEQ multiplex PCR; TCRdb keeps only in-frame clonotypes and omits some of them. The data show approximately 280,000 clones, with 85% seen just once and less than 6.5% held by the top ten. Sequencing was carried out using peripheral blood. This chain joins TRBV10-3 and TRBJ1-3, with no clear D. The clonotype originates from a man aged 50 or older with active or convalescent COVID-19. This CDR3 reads CAISEPGSGNTIYF. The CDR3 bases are TGTGCCATCAGTGAGCCCGGGTCTGGAAACACCATATATTTT.